Presented here are 23 T cell receptor beta chains from one specimen sequenced in a study of blood T cell repertoires in COVID-19. Assay: immunoSEQ multiplex PCR; the TCRdb copy retains only in-frame clones and omits some. Seen here are 120,000 to 150,000 clones, about 90% observed once, and the top ten hold approximately 2.4%. The specimen sequenced was peripheral blood. The receptors were sampled from a human donor in a cohort sampled during active COVID-19.

This chain connects TRBV2 to TRBJ2-5; TRBD1 matches at 7 bases. The junction had 10 bases not matched to a gene; V was cut back by 7 bases and J by 2 bases. Germline assignment: CDR1 SNHLY and CDR2 FYNNEI. The CDR3 covers 15 residues. For the CDR3, the DNA is TGTGCCAGCACTAAGGGGGCTAGCTCGCAAGAGACCCAGTACTTC. Its translation: CASTKGASSQETQYF.

The chain couples TRBV9 to TRBJ2-3; D possibly corresponds to TRBD2 (5 bases). The V end was cut by 1 base, the J end by 6 bases, with 21 bases between. CDR3 length equals 17 residues. CDR1 and CDR2 from the germline V gene are SGDLS and YYNGEE. This CDR3 is CASSVSRAGISGDTQYF. CDR3 DNA sequence: TGTGCCAGCAGCGTATCGAGAGCCGGGATTTCCGGGGATACGCAGTATTTT.

V usage is TRBV7-2 and J usage is TRBJ1-6; D is undetermined. V was trimmed by 5 bases and J by 8 bases, leaving 13 bases between them. The germline V gene encodes CDR1 SGHTA and CDR2 FQGNSA. This CDR3 spans 14 amino acids. CDR3 in DNA: TGTGCCAGCAGCCCGGTGCGAGAGGATTCACCCCTCCACTTT. This sequence encodes CASSPVREDSPLHF.

V usage is TRBV7-9 and J usage is TRBJ2-1, with TRBD2 identical over 9 bases. There are 15 residues in the CDR3. Germline trimming cut 7 bases from V and 4 bases from J; bases unmatched to any gene: 8. Germline loops: CDR1 SEHNR, CDR2 FQNEAQ (reference sequence). The chain's CDR3 is CASTKSGGRYNEQFF. CDR3 DNA: TGTGCCAGCACAAAGAGCGGGGGGAGGTACAATGAGCAGTTCTTC.

In this sample, this clone turned up once. The chain has TRBV4-1 and TRBJ2-7; a possible D gene is TRBD1 (5 bases). Looked up from germline, CDR1 is MGHRA and CDR2 is YSYEKL. V gave up 4 bases and J gave up 0 bases, with 13 bases separating them. The CDR3 runs 15 residues. CDR3 residues: CASSPLPTASYEQYF. The CDR3 DNA is TGCGCCAGCAGCCCGCTCCCGACAGCCTCCTACGAGCAGTACTTC.

V usage is TRBV19 and J usage is TRBJ1-4, with D maybe TRBD1 (6 bases). CDR1 and CDR2 from the germline V gene are LNHDA and SQIVND (reference sequence). The V and J ends lost 6 bases and 3 bases respectively, with 11 bases between them. The CDR3 is 14 residues long. CDR3 residues: CASRWTASNEKLFF. CDR3 sequence (DNA): TGTGCCAGTAGATGGACAGCCTCTAATGAAAAACTGTTTTTT.

This clone was picked up a small number of times. The gene calls are TRBV28 and TRBJ2-2; TRBD1 matches at 7 bases. This CDR3 contains 15 residues. The junction had 9 bases not matched to a gene; V was cut back by 5 bases and J by 6 bases. Germline CDR1 is MDHEN and CDR2 is SYDVKM. The CDR3 DNA is TGTGCCAGCAGTGCTAGTAGGGGGCACGCCGGGGAGCTGTTTTTT. Its translation: CASSASRGHAGELFF.

This sequence joins TRBV28 and TRBJ1-2; TRBD1 matches at 11 bases. Germline V gene data show CDR1 as MDHEN and CDR2 as SYDVKM. There are 20 residues in the CDR3. The V segment lost 6 bases and the J segment 4 bases; nucleotides outside the gene matches: 22. The DNA of the CDR3 is TGTGCCAGCAGCCCCTCCACACTTAACGCCGGGACAGGGGGTGTCTATGGCTACACCTTC. Its protein is CASSPSTLNAGTGGVYGYTF.

The chain is built from TRBV10-1 and TRBJ2-3; 12 bases align to TRBD1. V gave up 6 bases and J gave up 4 bases; unmatched junction bases: 5. The CDR3 sequence is 15 residues long. Looked up from germline, CDR1 is WNHNN and CDR2 is SYGVQD (reference sequence). For the CDR3, the DNA is TGCGCCAGCAGGGCGGGACAGGGGGCCGCAGATACGCAGTATTTT. It translates to CASRAGQGAADTQYF.

This clone was detected only once. This chain links TRBV7-3 with TRBJ2-3, with D possibly TRBD2 on 5 matching bases. Germline V gene sequence: CDR1 SGHTA, CDR2 FQGTGA. Trimming shortened V by 0 bases and J by 6 bases, and 10 bases separated the two germline ends. The CDR3 has 14 residues. The CDR3 reads CASSLTLGGDTQYF. CDR3 bases: TGTGCCAGCAGCTTAACTCTGGGCGGGGATACGCAGTATTTT.

This chain connects TRBV7-3 to TRBJ1-1; 7 bases line up with TRBD1. Per germline, CDR1 SGHTA and CDR2 FQGTGA. The CDR3 extends over 13 amino acids. Losses at the gene ends were 5 bases for V and 8 bases for J; bases not matched to a gene: 8. The CDR3 sequence is CASSRDSNMEAFF. The DNA for the CDR3 is TGTGCCAGCAGCCGGGACAGTAACATGGAAGCTTTCTTT.

The chain uses TRBV9 and TRBJ2-1; 7 positions match TRBD2. The V gene end was trimmed by 0 bases and the J gene end by 4 bases; junction bases not matched to a gene: 7. The CDR3 has 16 residues. The germline V gene encodes CDR1 SGDLS and CDR2 YYNGEE. The CDR3 nucleotides are TGTGCCAGCAGCGTAGACGCGGGAGTGAGATACAATGAGCAGTTCTTC. Translation: CASSVDAGVRYNEQFF. The full variable domain, in which reference TRBV9 and TRBJ2-1 provide the parts outside the CDR3, is DSGVTQTPKHLITATGQRVTLRCSPRSGDLSVYWYQQSLDQGLQFLIQYYNGEERAKGNILERFSAQQFPDLHSELNLSSLELGDSALYFCASSVDAGVRYNEQFFGPGTRLTVL.

CDR3 loop: CSVGRGGPSYGYTF. CDR3 sequence (DNA): TGCAGCGTTGGTAGGGGTGGGCCGAGCTATGGCTACACCTTC. The chain has TRBV29-1 and TRBJ1-2, with D possibly TRBD1 on 5 matching bases. V dropped 4 bases and J dropped 4 bases, with 16 bases sitting between them. CDR1 and CDR2 from the germline V gene are SQVTM and ANQGSEA. This CDR3 has 14 amino acids.

The gene calls are TRBV18 and TRBJ2-7, with TRBD2 identical over 7 bases. Losses at the gene ends were 6 bases for V and 2 bases for J; bases not matched to a gene: 16. Germline CDR1 is KGHSH and CDR2 is LQKENI. This CDR3 spans 17 amino acids. Here the CDR3 reads CASSPRAGEYLTYEQYF. CDR3 DNA sequence: TGTGCCAGCTCGCCTAGGGCGGGGGAATACCTGACCTACGAGCAGTACTTC.

V and J are TRBV27 and TRBJ1-5, with 8 nucleotides matching TRBD1. There are 17 residues in the CDR3. Germline V gene lookup returns CDR1 MNHEY and CDR2 SMNVEV (reference sequence). Unmatched junction bases numbered 10, after V lost 6 bases and J lost 0 bases. CDR3 sequence (DNA): TGTGCCAGCAGCCGGGGGACAGGCCCCTATAGCAATCAGCCCCAGCATTTT. Its protein product is CASSRGTGPYSNQPQHF.

V and J are TRBV28 and TRBJ2-5, with D tentatively TRBD1 (6 bases). Germline assignment: CDR1 MDHEN and CDR2 SYDVKM. V was clipped by 4 bases and J by 6 bases, with 15 bases between them. The CDR3 runs to 14 residues. The chain's CDR3 is CASSSGVRFQTQYF. The CDR3 region has the DNA TGTGCCAGCAGTTCAGGGGTCCGATTCCAGACCCAGTACTTC.

This clone has just one count. This chain uses TRBV5-1 with TRBJ2-1; 10 bases match TRBD1. Per the germline V gene, CDR1 is SGHRS and CDR2 is YFSETQ. The CDR3 has 17 residues. V was clipped by 1 base and J by 7 bases; unmatched bases: 11. This chain's CDR3 is CASSLNPTGGMGNEQFF. The CDR3 DNA follows: TGCGCCAGCAGCTTGAACCCGACAGGGGGCATGGGGAATGAGCAGTTCTTC.

The chain combines TRBV5-6 with TRBJ2-7, with D maybe TRBD2 (5 bases). The CDR3 sequence is 19 residues long. Trimming removed 4 bases at V and 3 bases at J, with 29 bases between. Per the germline V gene, CDR1 is SGHDT and CDR2 is YYEEEE. The CDR3 loop is CASSVSPGITFTRYYEQYF. CDR3 nucleotides: TGTGCCAGCAGCGTGTCCCCCGGGATAACTTTCACCCGTTACTACGAGCAGTACTTC.

CDR3 in amino acids: CATSRDPSGRAYEQYF. In nucleotides, the CDR3 is TGTGCCACCAGCAGAGATCCCTCCGGGAGGGCCTACGAGCAGTACTTC. The chain joins TRBV15 to TRBJ2-7; 8 bases match TRBD2. V shed 0 bases, J shed 2 bases, and the junction held 6 bases outside the gene matches. CDR1 is LNHNV and CDR2 is YYDKDF in the germline V gene (reference sequence). This CDR3 has 16 amino acids.

This clone was seen only once. The V gene is TRBV4-1, the J gene TRBJ2-7; TRBD1 aligns across 7 bases. The germline gives CDR1 MGHRA, CDR2 YSYEKL. The CDR3 is 12 residues long. V dropped 6 bases and J dropped 5; count of bases not matched to a gene: 4. CDR3 in DNA: TGCGCCAGCAGTAGAGGGACAGACGAGCAGTACTTC. This encodes CASSRGTDEQYF.

The gene calls are TRBV2 and TRBJ1-5; maybe TRBD1 (5 bases). The CDR3 contains 14 residues. V was pared by 5 bases and J by 5 bases, with 13 bases between. CDR1 SNHLY and CDR2 FYNNEI come from the germline V gene. DNA for the CDR3: TGTGCCAGCAGTCTGGGGGGGGACGATCAGCCCCAGCATTTT. It specifies CASSLGGDDQPQHF.

The V gene is TRBV5-1, the J gene TRBJ2-1; possibly TRBD2 for D (5 bases). The CDR3 totals 13 residues. V was shortened by 7 bases and J by 7 bases, with 15 bases between the two germline ends. Germline V lookup: CDR1 SGHRS, CDR2 YFSETQ. The CDR3 loop reads CASGFDSANEQFF. CDR3 DNA sequence: TGCGCCAGCGGGTTTGATAGCGCTAATGAGCAGTTCTTC.

The chain carries TRBV5-1 and TRBJ1-4, with 8 bases aligning to TRBD1. Germline V gene data show CDR1 as SGHRS and CDR2 as YFSETQ. The CDR3 covers 15 residues. Germline trimming cut 4 bases from V and 7 bases from J; bases unmatched to any gene: 9. The CDR3 DNA sequence: TGCGCCAGCAGCACTACAGGGGGAGGAGGTGAAAAACTGTTTTTT. This encodes CASSTTGGGGEKLFF.